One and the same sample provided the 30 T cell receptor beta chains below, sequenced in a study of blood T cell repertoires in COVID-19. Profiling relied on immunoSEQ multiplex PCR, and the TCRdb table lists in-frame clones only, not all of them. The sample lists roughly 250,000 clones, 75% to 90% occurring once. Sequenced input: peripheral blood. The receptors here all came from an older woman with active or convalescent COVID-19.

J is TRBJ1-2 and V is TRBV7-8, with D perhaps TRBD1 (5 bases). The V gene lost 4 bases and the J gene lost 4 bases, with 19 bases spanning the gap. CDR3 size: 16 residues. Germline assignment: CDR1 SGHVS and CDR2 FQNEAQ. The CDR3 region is CASSSRDWGDIYGYTF. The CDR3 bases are TGTGCCAGCAGCTCGAGGGACTGGGGGGATATCTATGGCTACACCTTC.

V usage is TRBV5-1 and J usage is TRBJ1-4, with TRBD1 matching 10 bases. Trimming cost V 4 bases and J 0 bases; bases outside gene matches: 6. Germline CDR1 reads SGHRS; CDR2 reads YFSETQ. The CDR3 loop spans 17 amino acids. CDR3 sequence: CASSISGTGATNEKLFF. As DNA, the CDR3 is TGCGCCAGCAGCATCTCCGGGACAGGGGCAACTAATGAAAAACTGTTTTTT.

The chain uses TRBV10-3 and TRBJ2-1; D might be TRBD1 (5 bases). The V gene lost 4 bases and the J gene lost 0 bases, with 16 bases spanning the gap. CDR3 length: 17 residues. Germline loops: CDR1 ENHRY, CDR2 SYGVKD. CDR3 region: CAISAGRDSSSYNEQFF. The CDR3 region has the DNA TGTGCCATCAGTGCGGGCAGGGATTCTAGCTCCTACAATGAGCAGTTCTTC.

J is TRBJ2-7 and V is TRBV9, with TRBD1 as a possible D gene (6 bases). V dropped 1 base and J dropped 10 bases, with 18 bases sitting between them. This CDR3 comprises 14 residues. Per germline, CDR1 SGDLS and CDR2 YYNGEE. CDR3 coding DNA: TGTGCCAGCAGCGTAAGGTGGGGGCCATCGGAACAGTACTTC. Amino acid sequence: CASSVRWGPSEQYF.

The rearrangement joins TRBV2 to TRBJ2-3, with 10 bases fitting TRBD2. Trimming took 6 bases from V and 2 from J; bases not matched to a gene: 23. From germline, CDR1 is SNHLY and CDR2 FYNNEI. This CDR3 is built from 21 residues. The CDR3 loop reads CASSQTTGGGLAGVNTDTQYF. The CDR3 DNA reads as TGTGCCAGCAGCCAGACGACCGGGGGAGGCCTAGCGGGGGTGAACACAGATACGCAGTATTTT.

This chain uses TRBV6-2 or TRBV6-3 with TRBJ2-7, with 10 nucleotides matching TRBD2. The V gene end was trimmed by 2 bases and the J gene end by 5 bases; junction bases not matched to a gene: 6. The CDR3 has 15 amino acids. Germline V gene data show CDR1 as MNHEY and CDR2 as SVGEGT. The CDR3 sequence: CASSYERGGRNEQYF. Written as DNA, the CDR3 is TGTGCCAGCAGTTACGAGCGGGGGGGCCGTAACGAGCAGTACTTC.

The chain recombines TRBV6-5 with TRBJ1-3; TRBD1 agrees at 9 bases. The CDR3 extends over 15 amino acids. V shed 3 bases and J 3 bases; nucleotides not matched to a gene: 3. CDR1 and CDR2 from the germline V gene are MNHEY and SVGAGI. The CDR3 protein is CASSYDRGYGNTIYF. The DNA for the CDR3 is TGTGCCAGCAGTTATGACAGGGGGTATGGAAACACCATATATTTT.

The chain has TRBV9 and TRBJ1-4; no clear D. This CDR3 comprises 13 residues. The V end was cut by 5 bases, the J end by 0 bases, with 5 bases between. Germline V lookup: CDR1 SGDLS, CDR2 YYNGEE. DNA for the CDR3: TGTGCCAGCAGGACTGCAACTAATGAAAAACTGTTTTTT. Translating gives CASRTATNEKLFF.

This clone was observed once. The DNA for the CDR3 is TGTGCCAGCAGTTTACTTGGCGGACAGGGTAGAAAACTGTTTTTT. Its protein product is CASSLLGGQGRKLFF. This rearrangement joins TRBV28 to TRBJ1-4; 8 bases line up with TRBD1. This CDR3 spans 15 amino acids. Germline V gene lookup returns CDR1 MDHEN and CDR2 SYDVKM. V was pared by 2 bases and J by 10 bases, with 9 bases of the junction left unmatched.

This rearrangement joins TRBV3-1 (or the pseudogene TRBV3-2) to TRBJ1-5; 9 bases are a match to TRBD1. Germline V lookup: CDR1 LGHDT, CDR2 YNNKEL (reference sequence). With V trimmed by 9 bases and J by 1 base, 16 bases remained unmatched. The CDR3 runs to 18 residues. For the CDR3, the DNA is TGTGCCAGAGCGCCAGGTCCGGACAGGGGAGGGAGCAATCAGCCCCAGCATTTT. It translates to CARAPGPDRGGSNQPQHF.

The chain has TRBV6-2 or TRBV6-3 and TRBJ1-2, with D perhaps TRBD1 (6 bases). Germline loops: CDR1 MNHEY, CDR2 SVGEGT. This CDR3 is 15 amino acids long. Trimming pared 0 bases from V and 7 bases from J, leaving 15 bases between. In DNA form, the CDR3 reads TGTGCCAGCAGTTACTCGGACAGCGCATTGGGTGGCTACACCTTC. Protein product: CASSYSDSALGGYTF.

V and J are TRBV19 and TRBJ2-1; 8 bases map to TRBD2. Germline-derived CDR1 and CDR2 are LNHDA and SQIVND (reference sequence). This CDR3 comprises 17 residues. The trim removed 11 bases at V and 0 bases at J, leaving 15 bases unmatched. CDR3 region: CASPSAGGPSSYNEQFF. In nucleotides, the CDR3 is TGTGCCTCACCTTCTGCGGGGGGCCCGAGCTCCTACAATGAGCAGTTCTTC. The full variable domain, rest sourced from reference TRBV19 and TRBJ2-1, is DGGITQSPKYLFRKEGQNVTLSCEQNLNHDAMYWYRQDPGQGLRLIYYSQIVNDFQKGDIAEGYSVSREKKESFPLTVTSAQKNPTAFYLCASPSAGGPSSYNEQFFGPGTRLTVL.

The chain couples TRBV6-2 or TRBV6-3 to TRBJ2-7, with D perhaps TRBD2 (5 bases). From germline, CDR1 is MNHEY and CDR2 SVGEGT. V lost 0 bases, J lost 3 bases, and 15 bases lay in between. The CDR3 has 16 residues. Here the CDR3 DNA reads TGTGCCAGCAGTTACTCGATCCCTCCCGGGGTCTACGAGCAGTACTTC. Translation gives CASSYSIPPGVYEQYF.

For the CDR3, the DNA is TGTGCCAGCAGTGAACGCGTAGGGGGTCAGCCCCAGCATTTT. This sequence encodes CASSERVGGQPQHF. The chain employs TRBV6-1 and TRBJ1-5, with D tentatively TRBD1 (6 bases). Germline assignment: CDR1 MNHNS and CDR2 SASEGT. V was clipped by 2 bases and J by 6 bases, with 11 bases between them. The CDR3 runs to 14 residues.

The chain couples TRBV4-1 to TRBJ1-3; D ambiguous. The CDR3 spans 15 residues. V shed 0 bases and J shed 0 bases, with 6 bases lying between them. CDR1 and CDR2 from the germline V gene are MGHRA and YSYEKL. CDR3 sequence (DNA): TGCGCCAGCAGCCAAGAAACAACCTCTGGAAACACCATATATTTT. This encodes CASSQETTSGNTIYF.

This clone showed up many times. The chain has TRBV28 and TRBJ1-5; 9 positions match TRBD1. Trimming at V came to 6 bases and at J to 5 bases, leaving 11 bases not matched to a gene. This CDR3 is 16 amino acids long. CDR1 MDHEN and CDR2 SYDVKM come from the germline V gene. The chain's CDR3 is CASRGQGLGEDQPQHF. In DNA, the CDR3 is TGTGCCAGCAGGGGACAGGGTTTGGGGGAGGATCAGCCCCAGCATTTT.

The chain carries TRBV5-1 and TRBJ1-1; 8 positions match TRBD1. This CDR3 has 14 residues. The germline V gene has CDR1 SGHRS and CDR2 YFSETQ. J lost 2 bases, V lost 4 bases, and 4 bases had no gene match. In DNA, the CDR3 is TGCGCCAGCAGCACACAGGGGGGTAACACTGAAGCTTTCTTT. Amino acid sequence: CASSTQGGNTEAFF.

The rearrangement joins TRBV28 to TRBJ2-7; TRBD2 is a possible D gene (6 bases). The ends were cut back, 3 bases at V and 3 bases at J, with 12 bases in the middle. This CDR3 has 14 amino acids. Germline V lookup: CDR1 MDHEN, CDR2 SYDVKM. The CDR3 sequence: CASSFYSGDYEQYF. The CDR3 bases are TGTGCCAGCAGTTTTTATTCGGGGGACTACGAGCAGTACTTC.

The CDR3 reads CASSPDRGSPLHF. The DNA for the CDR3 is TGTGCCAGCAGCCCCGACAGGGGTTCACCCCTCCACTTT. This chain uses TRBV7-2 with TRBJ1-6; 8 nucleotides align to TRBD1. The CDR3 is 13 amino acids. The junction had 3 bases not matched to a gene; V was cut back by 5 bases and J by 9 bases. CDR1 and CDR2 from the germline V gene are SGHTA and FQGNSA.

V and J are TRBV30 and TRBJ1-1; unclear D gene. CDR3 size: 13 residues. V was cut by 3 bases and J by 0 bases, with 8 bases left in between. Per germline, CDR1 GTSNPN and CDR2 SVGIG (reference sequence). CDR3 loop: CAWSPHLNTEAFF. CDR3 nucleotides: TGTGCCTGGAGCCCACATCTGAACACTGAAGCTTTCTTT.

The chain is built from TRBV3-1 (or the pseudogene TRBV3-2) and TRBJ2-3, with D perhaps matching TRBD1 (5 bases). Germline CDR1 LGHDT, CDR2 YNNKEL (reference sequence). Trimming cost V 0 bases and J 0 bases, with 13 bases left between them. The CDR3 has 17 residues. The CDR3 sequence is CASSQDYVGLSTDTQYF. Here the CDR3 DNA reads TGTGCCAGCAGCCAAGATTACGTGGGGCTTAGCACAGATACGCAGTATTTT.

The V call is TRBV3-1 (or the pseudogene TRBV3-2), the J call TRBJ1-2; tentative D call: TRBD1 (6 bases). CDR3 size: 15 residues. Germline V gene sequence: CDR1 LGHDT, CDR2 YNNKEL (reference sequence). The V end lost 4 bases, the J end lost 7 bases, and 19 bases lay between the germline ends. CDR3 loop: CASSPRSGGSGGYTF. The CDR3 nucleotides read TGTGCCAGCAGCCCCAGATCTGGGGGCTCTGGTGGCTACACCTTC.

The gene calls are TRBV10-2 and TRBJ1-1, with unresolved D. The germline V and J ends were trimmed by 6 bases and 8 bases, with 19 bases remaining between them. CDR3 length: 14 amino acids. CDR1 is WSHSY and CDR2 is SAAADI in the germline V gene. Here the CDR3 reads CASRSTEKVMEAFF. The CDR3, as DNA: TGCGCCAGCAGAAGTACAGAGAAAGTTATGGAAGCTTTCTTT.

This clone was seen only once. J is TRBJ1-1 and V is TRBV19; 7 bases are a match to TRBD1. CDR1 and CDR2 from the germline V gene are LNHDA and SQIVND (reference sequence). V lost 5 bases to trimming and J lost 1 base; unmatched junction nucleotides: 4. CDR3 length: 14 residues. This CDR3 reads CASSLQGGNTEAFF. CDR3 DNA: TGTGCCAGTAGTCTCCAGGGGGGGAACACTGAAGCTTTCTTT. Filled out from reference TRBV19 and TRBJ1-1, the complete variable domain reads DGGITQSPKYLFRKEGQNVTLSCEQNLNHDAMYWYRQDPGQGLRLIYYSQIVNDFQKGDIAEGYSVSREKKESFPLTVTSAQKNPTAFYLCASSLQGGNTEAFFGQGTRLTVV.

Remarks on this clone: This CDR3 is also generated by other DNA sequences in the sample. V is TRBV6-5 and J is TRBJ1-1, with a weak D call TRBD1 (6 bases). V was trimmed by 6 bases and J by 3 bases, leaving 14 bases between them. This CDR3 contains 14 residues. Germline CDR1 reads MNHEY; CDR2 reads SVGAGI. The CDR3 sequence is CASRPQGRDTEAFF. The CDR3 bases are TGTGCCAGCAGACCCCAGGGGAGGGACACTGAAGCTTTCTTT.

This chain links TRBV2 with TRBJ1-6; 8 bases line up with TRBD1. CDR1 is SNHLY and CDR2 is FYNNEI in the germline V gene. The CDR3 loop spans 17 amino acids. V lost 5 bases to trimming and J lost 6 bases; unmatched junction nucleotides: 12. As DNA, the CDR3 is TGTGCCAGCAGTAAGCGGACAGGGAGCCGCCGTAATTCACCCCTCCACTTT. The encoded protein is CASSKRTGSRRNSPLHF.

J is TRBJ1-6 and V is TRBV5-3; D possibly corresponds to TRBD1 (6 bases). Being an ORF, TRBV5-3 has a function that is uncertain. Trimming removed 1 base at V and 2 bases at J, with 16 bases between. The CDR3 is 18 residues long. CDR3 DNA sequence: TGTGCCAGAAGCTTGCGGGCACAGGGAAAGACCTATAATTCACCCCTCCACTTT. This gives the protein CARSLRAQGKTYNSPLHF.

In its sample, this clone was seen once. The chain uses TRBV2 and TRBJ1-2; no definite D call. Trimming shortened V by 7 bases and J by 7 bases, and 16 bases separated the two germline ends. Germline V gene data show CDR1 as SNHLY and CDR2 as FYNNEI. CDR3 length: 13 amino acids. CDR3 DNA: TGTGCCAGCACACCCACGGGTCTCGGTGGCTACACCTTC. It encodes CASTPTGLGGYTF. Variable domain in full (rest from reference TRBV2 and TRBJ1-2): EPEVTQTPSHQVTQMGQEVILRCVPISNHLYFYWYRQILGQKVEFLVSFYNNEISEKSEIFDDQFSVERPDGSNFTLKIRSTKLEDSAMYFCASTPTGLGGYTFGSGTRLTVV.

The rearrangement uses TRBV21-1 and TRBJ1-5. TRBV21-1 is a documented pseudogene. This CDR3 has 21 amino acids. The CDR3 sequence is CASSGRRGLPVSTPNNQPQHF. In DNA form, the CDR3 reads TGTGCCAGCAGCGGAAGGAGGGGTCTCCCCGTGTCTACCCCAAACAATCAGCCCCAGCATTTT.

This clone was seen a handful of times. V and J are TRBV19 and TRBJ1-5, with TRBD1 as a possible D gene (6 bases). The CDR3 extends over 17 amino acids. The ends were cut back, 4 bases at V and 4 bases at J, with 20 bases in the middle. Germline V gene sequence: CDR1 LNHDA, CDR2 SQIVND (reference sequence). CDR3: CASSTLLQGTRNQPQHF. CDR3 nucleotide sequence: TGTGCCAGTAGTACCCTACTCCAGGGGACCCGAAATCAGCCCCAGCATTTT.